The 21 T cell receptor beta chains below were found in one sample sequenced in a study of PD-1 blockade in classical Hodgkin lymphoma. This sample's time point: cycle 4 day 1 (C4D1), after 6 weeks of nivolumab. Every patient had relapsed following autologous stem cell transplantation, and cohorts differed in brentuximab vedotin exposure. PBMCs, once thawed, yielded CD8+ T cells isolated by magnetic negative selection. Generated by immunoSEQ multiplex PCR, the TCRdb table keeps only in-frame clones and is missing some. The sample has roughly 19,000 clones, 88% seen once. This specimen was CD8+ T cells from blood, taken before the fourth cycle of nivolumab. These receptor sequences come from a human donor with classical Hodgkin lymphoma.

This chain uses TRBV7-9 with TRBJ2-3; possible D gene TRBD2, 7 bases. The CDR3 runs 16 residues. V gave up 3 bases and J gave up 5 bases, with 18 bases separating them. Germline values: CDR1 SEHNR, CDR2 FQNEAQ (reference sequence). As DNA, the CDR3 is TGTGCCAGCAGCTTGGGGGCGGGAGTTTTTGGAGATACGCAGTATTTT. It translates to CASSLGAGVFGDTQYF.

The chain employs TRBV2 and TRBJ1-1; D gene uncertain. V lost 8 bases to trimming and J lost 0 bases, with 22 bases between them. The CDR3 extends over 17 amino acids. Germline CDR1 is SNHLY and CDR2 is FYNNEI. The CDR3, as DNA: TGTGCCAGCCCCCTCCTAGGATCAAGTCAGGTGAACACTGAAGCTTTCTTT. As protein: CASPLLGSSQVNTEAFF. Supplemented by reference TRBV2 and TRBJ1-1, the full variable domain reads EPEVTQTPSHQVTQMGQEVILRCVPISNHLYFYWYRQILGQKVEFLVSFYNNEISEKSEIFDDQFSVERPDGSNFTLKIRSTKLEDSAMYFCASPLLGSSQVNTEAFFGQGTRLTVV.

V and J are TRBV6-5 and TRBJ1-1; D is undetermined. This CDR3 has 13 amino acids. Germline assignment: CDR1 MNHEY and CDR2 SVGAGI. Trimming pared 6 bases from V and 4 bases from J, leaving 12 bases between. The CDR3 DNA sequence: TGTGCCAGCAGCTTTGATTGGGGCACTGAAGCTTTCTTT. Residues: CASSFDWGTEAFF.

This rearrangement joins TRBV6-1 to TRBJ2-5; D is possibly TRBD2 (6 bases). Germline lookup yields CDR1 MNHNS and CDR2 SASEGT. Trimming shortened V by 3 bases and J by 6 bases, and 14 bases separated the two germline ends. The CDR3 runs 14 residues. The CDR3 sequence is CASSDGAGKQTQYF. CDR3 in DNA: TGTGCCAGCAGTGATGGGGCGGGAAAGCAGACCCAGTACTTC.

The J gene is TRBJ2-7, the V gene TRBV30; possible D gene TRBD2, 7 bases. Trimming removed 0 bases from V and 2 bases from J, with 8 bases in between. CDR1 GTSNPN and CDR2 SVGIG come from the germline V gene (reference sequence). This CDR3 is 13 amino acids long. The CDR3: CAWSVGGAYEQYF. In DNA form, the CDR3 reads TGTGCCTGGAGTGTAGGGGGGGCCTACGAGCAGTACTTC.

The V gene is TRBV19, the J gene TRBJ1-2, with D unclear. V was clipped by 3 bases and J by 3 bases, with 11 bases between them. Germline CDR1 and CDR2: LNHDA and SQIVND (reference sequence). The CDR3 totals 14 residues. CDR3 residues: CASSILSTDYGYTF. The CDR3 DNA reads TGTGCCAGTAGTATCCTTTCAACTGACTATGGCTACACCTTC.

The chain employs TRBV12-5 and TRBJ2-1, with a weak D call TRBD2 (6 bases). CDR1 and CDR2 (germline): LGHNT, FRNRAP. Trimming shortened V by 7 bases and J by 7 bases, and 14 bases separated the two germline ends. CDR3 length: 13 residues. CDR3 bases: TGTGCTAGTGCGACGGGAGTAGGGAATGAGCAGTTCTTC. This gives the protein CASATGVGNEQFF.

The chain has TRBV5-1 and TRBJ2-2; 11 bases are shared with TRBD2. The V and J ends lost 5 bases and 3 bases, in that order; junction bases with no gene match: 6. Germline loops: CDR1 SGHRS, CDR2 YFSETQ. The CDR3 sequence is 16 residues long. The CDR3, as DNA: TGCGCCAGCAGAGAAGAGACTAGCGGGGACACCGGGGAGCTGTTTTTT. Protein sequence: CASREETSGDTGELFF.

This clone has only a few counts. The chain combines TRBV19 with TRBJ1-5, with TRBD1 as a possible D gene (5 bases). The V gene lost 7 bases and the J gene lost 7 bases, with 14 bases spanning the gap. Germline values: CDR1 LNHDA, CDR2 SQIVND (reference sequence). CDR3 length: 13 residues. Here the CDR3 DNA reads TGTGCCAGTACAGGGAAAGTAGCACAGCCCCAGCATTTT. It specifies CASTGKVAQPQHF.

CDR3 protein: CASSVARETEAFF. The CDR3 nucleotides read TGTGCCAGCAGCGTAGCTCGGGAAACTGAAGCTTTCTTT. V and J are TRBV9 and TRBJ1-1; no firm D call. In germline, CDR1 is SGDLS, CDR2 YYNGEE. V was shortened by 0 bases and J by 5 bases, with 8 bases between the two germline ends. CDR3 size: 13 residues.

This clone was found a few times. V and J are TRBV19 and TRBJ1-1; 7 nucleotides line up with TRBD1. The J segment lost 6 bases and the V segment lost 3 bases, leaving 4 bases of the junction unmatched. The CDR3 spans 13 residues. The germline V gene encodes CDR1 LNHDA and CDR2 SQIVND (reference sequence). The CDR3 here is CASSMTGLAEAFF. DNA of the CDR3: TGTGCCAGTAGTATGACAGGGCTGGCTGAAGCTTTCTTT.

The chain is built from TRBV7-8 and TRBJ2-1; D is perhaps TRBD2 (6 bases). CDR1 and CDR2 (germline): SGHVS, FQNEAQ. The CDR3 is 14 residues long. V was clipped by 2 bases and J by 7 bases, with 12 bases between them. The CDR3 protein is CASSLREKRNEQFF. DNA of the CDR3: TGTGCCAGCAGCTTACGGGAGAAGAGAAATGAGCAGTTCTTC.

The rearrangement joins TRBV30 to TRBJ2-7; D gene ambiguous. The germline V gene has CDR1 GTSNPN and CDR2 SVGIG (reference sequence). The CDR3 has 12 amino acids. Here the CDR3 DNA reads TGTGCTCAAGACGACGGAACCTACGAGCAGTACTTC. It specifies CAQDDGTYEQYF.

The rearrangement uses TRBV5-1 and TRBJ1-2; D is ambiguous. The CDR3 totals 12 residues. With 4 bases removed from V and 6 bases from J, the gap between germline ends came to 10 bases. Germline V gives CDR1 SGHRS, CDR2 YFSETQ. CDR3 sequence (DNA): TGCGCCAGCAGCGGAGGATCCGATGGCTACACCTTC. This sequence encodes CASSGGSDGYTF.

The CDR3 sequence: CASSTHRAGANVLTF. The CDR3 nucleotides are TGTGCCAGCAGCACCCACAGGGCGGGGGCCAACGTCCTGACTTTC. The rearrangement joins TRBV21-1 to TRBJ2-6; TRBD1, the table's D call, was not compared with the DNA. TRBV21-1 is noted as a pseudogene. The CDR3 has 15 residues.

This sequence joins TRBV6-1 and TRBJ2-7; TRBD1 aligns across 10 bases. V shed 11 bases and J 10 bases; nucleotides not matched to a gene: 8. Germline loops: CDR1 MNHNS, CDR2 SASEGT. The CDR3 spans 11 residues. As DNA, the CDR3 is TGTGCCGAGGGACAGGGGAAAGAACAGTACTTC. Its translation: CAEGQGKEQYF.

The rearrangement links TRBV27 to TRBJ2-5, with 9 bases that match TRBD2. Germline CDR1 reads MNHEY; CDR2 reads SMNVEV (reference sequence). This CDR3 has 15 amino acids. After removal of 4 bases from V and 5 bases from J, the junction contained 8 bases not matched to a gene. CDR3: CASSSLAGVYETQYF. The CDR3 bases are TGTGCCAGCAGTTCATTAGCGGGAGTGTATGAGACCCAGTACTTC.

The genes are TRBV9 and TRBJ2-2; 12 positions agree with TRBD2. The J segment lost 4 bases and the V segment lost 5 bases, leaving 12 bases of the junction unmatched. From germline, CDR1 is SGDLS and CDR2 YYNGEE. The CDR3 totals 18 residues. The CDR3 spells CASRDNLAGGRGTGELFF. The CDR3 DNA sequence: TGTGCCAGCAGGGACAATCTAGCGGGAGGGCGGGGCACCGGGGAGCTGTTTTTT.

The V and J genes are TRBV28 and TRBJ2-1; no clear D. This CDR3 comprises 16 residues. Trimming took 2 bases from V and 4 from J, leaving 15 bases between them. Germline CDR1 reads MDHEN; CDR2 reads SYDVKM. CDR3 DNA sequence: TGTGCCAGCAGTTTAACCCCCACCCTCGGTTACAATGAGCAGTTCTTC. This translates into CASSLTPTLGYNEQFF.

The chain joins TRBV13 to TRBJ1-1, with a possible D match to TRBD1 (6 bases). Germline V CDR1 and CDR2: PRHDT, FYEKMQ (reference sequence). With 5 bases removed from V and 5 bases from J, the gap between germline ends came to 18 bases. The CDR3 spans 15 residues. The CDR3 loop is CASSPLGGGGTEAFF. In nucleotides, the CDR3 is TGTGCCAGCAGCCCCCTGGGAGGGGGTGGGACTGAAGCTTTCTTT. Using reference TRBV13 and TRBJ1-1 for the parts outside the CDR3, the full variable domain is AAGVIQSPRHLIKEKRETATLKCYPIPRHDTVYWYQQGPGQDPQFLISFYEKMQSDKGSIPDRFSAQQFSDYHSELNMSSLELGDSALYFCASSPLGGGGTEAFFGQGTRLTVV.

The rearrangement joins TRBV2 to TRBJ2-7; a weak D match, TRBD2 (6 bases). Germline V CDR1 and CDR2: SNHLY, FYNNEI. The CDR3 is 14 amino acids. V lost 6 bases to trimming and J lost 4 bases, with 16 bases between them. The CDR3 coding sequence is TGTGCCAGCAGGCCCCGGGGTAGCGGATACGAGCAGTACTTC. This codes for CASRPRGSGYEQYF.